This T cell receptor beta chain was obtained from a study of blood T cell repertoires in COVID-19. Study context: Samples of COVID-19 (acute and convalescent) were obtained from the United States, Italy and Spain. Sample material is recorded as cDNA or gDNA derived from T cells, B-cell-depleted T cells, or PBMCs.

In the authors' methods: For nucleated cells, counts were estimated from reference gene primer amplification. Here immunoSEQ multiplex PCR was the method, and the copy in TCRdb shows in-frame clones only, minus some. From that table come the V and J calls and clone size; the DNA was used to work out D and trimming. Found here are fewer than 50,000 clones, 70% to 85% of them singletons; the top ten hold around 31%. CDR3 length: 16 residues. After removal of 4 bases from V and 6 bases from J, the junction contained 8 bases not matched to a gene. Germline CDR1 is SGDLS and CDR2 is YYNGEE. The chain uses TRBV9 and TRBJ2-5; 14 bases are a match to TRBD2. The sequenced sample was peripheral blood. The clonotype originates from a woman older than 75 with acute or convalescent COVID-19. CDR3 in DNA: TGTGCCAGCAGCAAGGGACTAGCGGGAGAGGTAAAGACCCAGTACTTC. Its translation: CASSKGLAGEVKTQYF.